The entry that follows covers one T cell receptor beta chain sequence. This clone's antigen is unknown. No much larger clone exists at a distance of one base, and base qualities are not known. The data were obtained in a study of T-cell reconstitution after alpha-beta-depleted transplantation in children (dated by TCRdb to 2016 to 2017). Broadly, across the study: The study quantitatively tracked T-cell immune reconstitution after TCRalphabeta/CD19-depleted allogeneic hematopoietic cell transplantation in children using TCR repertoire profiling.

The CDR3, cysteine through phenylalanine, is 15 amino acids long. The retained sequence is limited to the CDR3, 45 bases, with the frame set at the first base. CDR1 and CDR2, per the germline V gene (reference sequence), are LNHNV and YYDKDF. The trim is 4 bases for V and 1 base for J, with a gap of 10 bases between the germline ends. The receptor library was made with PCR. Sequencing was performed on an Illumina HiSeq 2500. To normalize quantification of the TCRbeta repertoire, the TCR libraries were built with molecular barcoding that relied on unique molecular identifiers. The public reads were reprocessed in TCRdb via fastp at Q25 and MiXCR, keeping in-frame beta chains. Rows matching on CDR3 protein sequence are summarized as one entry with the most common DNA and genes. Recorded for this sample are about 500,000 distinct CDR3 sequences; 30% to 35% of them occurred a single time. The ten biggest clones cover approximately 2.3% of the sample.

Recombination linked TRBV15 to TRBJ2-2; no D segment can be confidently identified. This sequence originates from a human donor who donated a stem cell graft to a child with aplastic anemia. Sequenced material: PBMCs from the stem cell graft donor, taken from the stem cell graft. The bases read TGTGCCACCAGCAAAGGCCATATGAACACCGGGGAGCTGTTTTTT. Its protein reads: CATSKGHMNTGELFF.